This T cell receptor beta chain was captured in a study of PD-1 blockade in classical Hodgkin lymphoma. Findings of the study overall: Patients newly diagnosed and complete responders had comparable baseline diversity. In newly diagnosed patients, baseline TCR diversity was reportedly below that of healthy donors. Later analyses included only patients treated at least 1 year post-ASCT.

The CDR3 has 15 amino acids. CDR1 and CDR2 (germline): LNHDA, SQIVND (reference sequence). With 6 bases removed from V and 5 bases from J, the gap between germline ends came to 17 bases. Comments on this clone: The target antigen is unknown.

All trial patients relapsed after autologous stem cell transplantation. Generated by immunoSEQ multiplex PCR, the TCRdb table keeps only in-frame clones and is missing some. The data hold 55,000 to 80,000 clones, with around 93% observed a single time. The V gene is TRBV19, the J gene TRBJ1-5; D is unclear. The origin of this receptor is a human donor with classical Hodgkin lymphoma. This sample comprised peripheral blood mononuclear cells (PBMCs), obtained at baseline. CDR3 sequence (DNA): TGTGCCAGTAGGTCCTCGGCCACTGGAGATCAGCCCCAGCATTTT. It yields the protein CASRSSATGDQPQHF.